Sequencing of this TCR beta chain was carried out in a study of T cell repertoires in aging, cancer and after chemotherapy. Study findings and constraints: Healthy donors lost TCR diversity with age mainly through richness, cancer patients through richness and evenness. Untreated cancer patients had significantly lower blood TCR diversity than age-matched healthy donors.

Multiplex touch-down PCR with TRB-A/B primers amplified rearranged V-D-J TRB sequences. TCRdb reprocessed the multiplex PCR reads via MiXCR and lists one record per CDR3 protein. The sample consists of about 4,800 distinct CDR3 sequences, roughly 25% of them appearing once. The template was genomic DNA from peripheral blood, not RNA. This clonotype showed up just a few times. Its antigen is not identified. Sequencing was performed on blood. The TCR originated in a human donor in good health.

CDR3 amino acids: CASSLVAGDGNGELFF. CDR3 DNA: TGTGCCAGCAGCTTGGTCGCCGGGGACGGCAACGGGGAGCTGTTTTTT. The rearrangement uses TRBV7-3 and TRBJ2-2; D may be TRBD1 or TRBD2 (5 bases each). Between the trimmed V and J ends, which lost 3 bases and 7 bases, there was a span of 18 bases. The CDR3 is 16 amino acids. Germline lookup yields CDR1 SGHTA and CDR2 FQGTGA.